Below, 21 T cell receptor beta chains from the same sample are listed, as sequenced in a study of beta chain features in type 1 diabetes. Expressed TCRB transcripts were sequenced because the entire RNA isolate underwent reverse transcription. Sequencing was performed with immunoSEQ multiplex PCR; in TCRdb, only in-frame clones are kept and a portion is missing. The sample has roughly 290,000 clones; 15% are singletons. General observations from the study: Shorter TCRB CDR3s, moderately but significantly so, were found in Type 1 diabetes patients in all four CD4+ subsets.

The antigens of these receptors remain unknown. The sample consisted of naive CD4+ T cells from blood. Receptors were obtained from a man aged 18 to 30 with type 1 diabetes.

This clone was counted only a few times. J is TRBJ2-4 and V is TRBV28; 7 bases match TRBD1. CDR1 and CDR2 from the germline V gene are MDHEN and SYDVKM. The CDR3 is 16 residues long. Germline trimming cut 3 bases from V and 3 bases from J; bases unmatched to any gene: 8. The CDR3 DNA reads as TGTGCCAGCAGTTTGACAGGGCGGAGGATCAAAAACATTCAGTACTTC. It specifies CASSLTGRRIKNIQYF.

This clone turned up a few times. The rearrangement links TRBV6-5 to TRBJ1-4; 8 nucleotides line up with TRBD1. V lost 6 bases, J lost 7 bases, and 7 bases stayed unmatched. There are 14 residues in the CDR3. Germline CDR1 is MNHEY and CDR2 is SVGAGI. CDR3 region: CASSLRGLGEKLFF. For the CDR3, the DNA is TGTGCCAGCAGCCTCAGGGGGCTAGGTGAAAAACTGTTTTTT.

The CDR3 protein is CSVEDPLDRVKQYF. In DNA form, the CDR3 reads TGCAGCGTTGAAGATCCCCTGGACAGGGTGAAGCAGTACTTC. The chain uses TRBV29-1 and TRBJ2-7; 8 bases match TRBD1. Trimming removed 0 bases from V and 8 bases from J; junction bases left unmatched: 9. The V gene's germline CDR1 is SQVTM and CDR2 ANQGSEA. The CDR3 contains 14 residues.

This clone was seen more than once but under ten times. This chain uses TRBV27 with TRBJ2-3, with TRBD2 matching 15 bases. The CDR3 runs to 18 residues. V lost 6 bases, J lost 9 bases, and 16 bases stayed unmatched. Per the germline V gene, CDR1 is MNHEY and CDR2 is SMNVEV (reference sequence). The DNA for the CDR3 is TGTGCCAGCAGCTTCACGACCCCCGGGACTAGCGGGGGGTTGACGCAGTATTTT. This codes for CASSFTTPGTSGGLTQYF.

CDR3 loop: CASSLQVPGEQFF. CDR3 nucleotides: TGTGCCAGCAGCTTACAAGTGCCAGGGGAGCAGTTCTTC. This chain joins TRBV7-8 and TRBJ2-1; D may be TRBD1 (5 bases). CDR3 length equals 13 residues. From germline, CDR1 is SGHVS and CDR2 FQNEAQ. The V gene lost 2 bases and the J gene lost 10 bases, with 12 bases spanning the gap.

V gene TRBV7-9 combines with J gene TRBJ2-7; D might be TRBD2 (5 bases). In germline, CDR1 is SEHNR, CDR2 FQNEAQ (reference sequence). V was pared by 5 bases and J by 0 bases, with 26 bases between. The CDR3 loop spans 19 amino acids. CDR3 nucleotide sequence: TGTGCCAGCAGCCGAGTGGCGGAGGTCACGCGCTATCCCTCCTACGAGCAGTACTTC. Translated, it gives CASSRVAEVTRYPSYEQYF.

This clone appeared a few times. The chain has TRBV7-8 and TRBJ1-1; 8 nucleotides match TRBD1. The V and J ends lost 2 bases and 4 bases, in that order; junction bases with no gene match: 9. This CDR3 has 16 amino acids. Germline assignment: CDR1 SGHVS and CDR2 FQNEAQ. CDR3 nucleotides: TGTGCCAGCAGCTTAACCTATGGACAGGGCGGCACTGAAGCTTTCTTT. Its protein is CASSLTYGQGGTEAFF. The full variable domain, its missing parts supplied by reference TRBV7-8 and TRBJ1-1, is GAGVSQSPRYKVAKRGQDVALRCDPISGHVSLFWYQQALGQGPEFLTYFQNEAQLDKSGLPSDRFFAERPEGSVSTLKIQRTQQEDSAVYLCASSLTYGQGGTEAFFGQGTRLTVV.

This clone was found a few times. V and J are TRBV2 and TRBJ2-3, with a tentative D call TRBD2 (5 bases). With 1 base removed from V and 5 bases from J, the gap between germline ends came to 10 bases. The germline CDR1 and CDR2 sequences are SNHLY and FYNNEI. The CDR3 runs 14 residues. The CDR3 sequence is CASSEGPAGDTQYF. The CDR3 DNA follows: TGTGCCAGCAGTGAAGGACCTGCGGGAGATACGCAGTATTTT. The full variable domain, with the rest looked up from reference TRBV2 and TRBJ2-3, is EPEVTQTPSHQVTQMGQEVILRCVPISNHLYFYWYRQILGQKVEFLVSFYNNEISEKSEIFDDQFSVERPDGSNFTLKIRSTKLEDSAMYFCASSEGPAGDTQYFGPGTRLTVL.

This chain links TRBV5-1 with TRBJ2-5; 7 bases align to TRBD2. The germline gives CDR1 SGHRS, CDR2 YFSETQ. V dropped 4 bases and J dropped 5; count of bases not matched to a gene: 8. The CDR3 runs to 14 residues. This CDR3 is CASSPGREGETQYF. The CDR3 region has the DNA TGCGCCAGCAGCCCCGGCAGGGAGGGTGAGACCCAGTACTTC.

This clone has just a few counts. This sequence joins TRBV30 and TRBJ2-5, with D uncertain. CDR3 length: 14 amino acids. V lost 3 bases and J 5 bases, leaving 16 bases between the germline ends. The V gene's germline CDR1 is GTSNPN and CDR2 SVGIG (reference sequence). Written as DNA, the CDR3 is TGTGCCTGGAGCGCCTCAGGTGTTTCCGAGACCCAGTACTTC. Its protein is CAWSASGVSETQYF.

The genes are TRBV9 and TRBJ1-1; TRBD1 agrees at 7 bases. The junction had 7 bases not matched to a gene; V was cut back by 2 bases and J by 3 bases. The CDR3 runs to 15 residues. Germline V gives CDR1 SGDLS, CDR2 YYNGEE. CDR3 DNA sequence: TGTGCCAGCAGCGTTTCGACAGGGTGGGACACTGAAGCTTTCTTT. This gives the protein CASSVSTGWDTEAFF.

This clone was seen a handful of times. The chain recombines TRBV15 with TRBJ1-1; D gene ambiguous. Germline CDR1 reads LNHNV; CDR2 reads YYDKDF (reference sequence). V was shortened by 0 bases and J by 7 bases, with 15 bases between the two germline ends. This CDR3 region has 15 residues. CDR3 residues: CATSRDRRTLGEAFF. The CDR3 nucleotides read TGTGCCACCAGCAGAGATAGACGGACTCTTGGTGAAGCTTTCTTT.

The DNA of the CDR3 is TGCGCCAGCAGCACGGGGCTGGGGGGGAGCGAAAAACTGTTTTTT. Residues: CASSTGLGGSEKLFF. V is TRBV5-1 and J is TRBJ1-4; D perhaps matches TRBD1 (5 bases). Trimming left V 4 bases short and J 8 bases short, with 18 bases between. CDR1 SGHRS and CDR2 YFSETQ come from the germline V gene. This CDR3 is 15 amino acids long.

The V and J genes are TRBV4-3 and TRBJ1-4, with D perhaps TRBD1 (6 bases). The CDR3 spans 18 residues. Looked up from germline, CDR1 is LGHNA and CDR2 is YSLEER. With 0 bases removed from V and 3 bases from J, the gap between germline ends came to 17 bases. The CDR3 loop reads CASSQDLAGGRANEKLFF. CDR3 nucleotides: TGCGCCAGCAGCCAAGATCTCGCCGGGGGGCGAGCTAATGAAAAACTGTTTTTT.

The rearrangement links TRBV7-2 to TRBJ2-7; D might be TRBD1 (5 bases). V was clipped by 7 bases and J by 1 base, with 14 bases between them. Germline CDR1 SGHTA, CDR2 FQGNSA. The CDR3 consists of 14 residues. The chain's CDR3 is CASKRQGESYEQYF. The CDR3 DNA reads as TGTGCCAGCAAAAGGCAGGGCGAGTCCTACGAGCAGTACTTC.

V gene TRBV20-1 combines with J gene TRBJ2-7, with no clear D. Germline CDR1 is DFQATT and CDR2 is SNEGSKA (reference sequence). V gave up 0 bases and J gave up 5 bases, with 5 bases separating them. The CDR3 is made up of 11 amino acids. In nucleotides, the CDR3 is TGCAGTGCTAGAGATCCTAACGAGCAGTACTTC. Encoded protein: CSARDPNEQYF.

Comments on this clone: The sample has other DNA sequences that encode this CDR3 too. The V gene is TRBV5-1, the J gene TRBJ2-7; tentatively, D is TRBD2 (5 bases). The V end lost 4 bases, the J end lost 4 bases, and 9 bases lay between the germline ends. The CDR3 length is 12 residues. Germline V lookup: CDR1 SGHRS, CDR2 YFSETQ. The CDR3 here is CASSATGYEQYF. The CDR3 nucleotides read TGCGCCAGCAGCGCTACGGGGTACGAGCAGTACTTC. Filled out from reference TRBV5-1 and TRBJ2-7, the complete variable domain reads KAGVTQTPRYLIKTRGQQVTLSCSPISGHRSVSWYQQTPGQGLQFLFEYFSETQRNKGNFPGRFSGRQFSNSRSEMNVSTLELGDSALYLCASSATGYEQYFGPGTRLTVT.

This clone has only a few counts. The V gene is TRBV6-6, the J gene TRBJ2-7; 7 bases are shared with TRBD2. V lost 2 bases, J lost 2 bases, and 6 bases stayed unmatched. The CDR3 totals 15 residues. In germline, CDR1 is MNHNY, CDR2 SVGAGI (reference sequence). For the CDR3, the DNA is TGTGCCAGCAGTTACGAGCGGGGCCGCCCCTACGAGCAGTACTTC. Its protein product is CASSYERGRPYEQYF.

The chain is built from TRBV15 and TRBJ2-1; D gene ambiguous. Trimming removed 0 bases at V and 4 bases at J, with 13 bases between. Germline CDR1 and CDR2: LNHNV and YYDKDF (reference sequence). This CDR3 spans 16 amino acids. Here the CDR3 DNA reads TGTGCCACCAGCAGAGAAAAATTTTCGCGGTACAATGAGCAGTTCTTC. Translated, it gives CATSREKFSRYNEQFF. The full variable domain, in which reference TRBV15 and TRBJ2-1 provide the parts outside the CDR3, is DAMVIQNPRYQVTQFGKPVTLSCSQTLNHNVMYWYQQKSSQAPKLLFHYYDKDFNNEADTPDNFQSRRPNTSFCFLDIRSPGLGDTAMYLCATSREKFSRYNEQFFGPGTRLTVL.

This chain uses TRBV9 with TRBJ2-4; TRBD1 matches at 8 bases. Germline V gene data show CDR1 as SGDLS and CDR2 as YYNGEE. This CDR3 comprises 14 residues. V was clipped by 0 bases and J by 9 bases; unmatched bases: 5. Here the CDR3 reads CASSVAGGSGIQYF. The CDR3 DNA sequence: TGTGCCAGCAGCGTAGCAGGGGGCTCCGGCATTCAGTACTTC. Full variable domain (remainder filled in from reference TRBV9 and TRBJ2-4): DSGVTQTPKHLITATGQRVTLRCSPRSGDLSVYWYQQSLDQGLQFLIQYYNGEERAKGNILERFSAQQFPDLHSELNLSSLELGDSALYFCASSVAGGSGIQYFGAGTRLSVL.

The chain combines TRBV18 with TRBJ2-3; D might be TRBD2 (6 bases). V was shortened by 2 bases and J by 2 bases, with 14 bases between the two germline ends. In germline, CDR1 is KGHSH, CDR2 LQKENI. The CDR3 is 16 amino acids. The CDR3 DNA sequence: TGTGCCAGCTCACCAGAGGGGCGCGGGACCACAGATACGCAGTATTTT. Its translation: CASSPEGRGTTDTQYF.